The 6 T cell receptor beta chains below all came from one sample that was sequenced in a study of T-cell reconstitution after alpha-beta-depleted transplantation in children. As it was prepared, the TCRbeta library received unique molecular identifiers. A single record per CDR3 protein comes from TCRdb applying MiXCR to the PCR reads. Of approximately 500,000 distinct CDR3 sequences in the sample, 25% to 30% were seen once. The input for sequencing was PBMCs, taken before TCRalphabeta/CD19-depleted stem cell transplant. The source is a boy under two years old with Wiskott-Aldrich syndrome, due to receive a stem cell transplant.

The chain has TRBV10-3 and TRBJ2-1; D call uncertain. The CDR3 is 13 amino acids. Per the germline V gene, CDR1 is ENHRY and CDR2 is SYGVKD. Trimming pared 4 bases from V and 7 bases from J, leaving 11 bases between. CDR3 DNA sequence: TGTGCCATCAGTGTCGGGCCCGGTAATGAGCAGTTCTTC. It encodes CAISVGPGNEQFF.

This clonotype was detected only a few times. This chain uses TRBV5-1 with TRBJ2-7; D remains ambiguous. V shed 4 bases and J shed 3 bases, with 14 bases lying between them. The CDR3 spans 14 residues. CDR1 SGHRS and CDR2 YFSETQ come from the germline V gene. CDR3 amino acids: CASSQGIVSYEQYF. DNA for the CDR3: TGCGCCAGCAGCCAAGGGATAGTTAGCTACGAGCAGTACTTC.

The chain couples TRBV11-2 to TRBJ1-1, with D possibly being TRBD1 (5 bases). Trimming took off 5 bases at V and 10 bases at J, with 26 bases between the two ends. Germline lookup yields CDR1 SGHAT and CDR2 FQNNGV. The CDR3 contains 16 residues. CDR3 nucleotides: TGTGCCAGCAGCCGATCGGACCAGGGAGTTCTCTCTGTAGCTTTCTTT. It codes for CASSRSDQGVLSVAFF.

The chain recombines TRBV4-2 with TRBJ2-7; tentative D call: TRBD1 (5 bases). Trimming left V 0 bases short and J 0 bases short, with 9 bases between. Germline CDR1 and CDR2: LGHNA and YNFKEQ. This CDR3 contains 15 residues. The CDR3 reads CASSQETDSSYEQYF. The CDR3, as DNA: TGTGCCAGCAGCCAAGAGACAGATAGCTCCTACGAGCAGTACTTC.

The chain uses TRBV7-2 and TRBJ2-1, with 8 bases matching TRBD2. V gave up 4 bases and J gave up 6 bases; unmatched junction bases: 8. Looked up from germline, CDR1 is SGHTA and CDR2 is FQGNSA. The CDR3 extends over 15 amino acids. CDR3 protein: CASSSSGTRANEQFF. The CDR3 DNA follows: TGTGCCAGCAGCTCGTCCGGGACTAGGGCCAATGAGCAGTTCTTC.

In nucleotides, the CDR3 is TGTGCCAGCACCCACTCACTAGCGGGACCCATATTGAGTCCCGATACGCAGTATTTT. Amino acid sequence: CASTHSLAGPILSPDTQYF. The chain carries TRBV11-1 and TRBJ2-3; TRBD2 agrees at 10 bases. V was clipped by 7 bases and J by 6 bases; unmatched bases: 22. CDR1 is SGHAT and CDR2 is FQDESV in the germline V gene (reference sequence). This CDR3 spans 19 amino acids.